The subject of this entry is one T cell receptor (beta chain). The antigen this receptor binds is unknown. The input lacks base qualities; no much larger clone sits a single base away. TCRbeta CDR3 regions were amplified from genomic DNA by means of the immunoSEQ Assay, a bias-controlled multiplex PCR. In the source study's methods: Nucleated cell counts per sample were estimated from amplification of reference gene primers within the assay. Sequence reads were collapsed and filtered to measure the absolute abundance of every unique TCRbeta CDR3 rearrangement. Productive Simpson clonality was computed per sample as the square root of Simpson's diversity index over productive rearrangements. This immuneACCESS table, as held by TCRdb, lists in-frame sequences with V and J called but not all clones. Of the missing ones, under half trace to an unresolved V gene in checked studies; the others have no known cause. V, J and clone size are those of that table, while D and trimming were read from the DNA. In this sample the table shows some 98,000 clones, under 90% of which occur a single time. The top ten clones comprise around 20% of the sample.

This sample stems from a study of blood T cell repertoires in COVID-19 (dated by TCRdb to the early 2020s). Regarding the research as a whole: The collaborator samples originated in the United States, Italy and Spain and spanned the acute and convalescent phases of COVID-19. The samples were drawn from two sources: the first 160 participants of the ongoing ImmuneRACE study, and over 1,000 subjects contributed by 6 global collaborators. Where HLA class I and class II types were available, the types were taken from metadata supplied by the sample provider, not from assay-based typing. Nearly every sample came with metadata listing a de-identified subject ID, COVID-19 status, age in years and sex. The dataset comprised deeply sampled blood TCRbeta repertoires from subjects exposed to, actively infected with, or recovered from COVID-19. The material from the prospective study consisted of cDNA or gDNA derived from T cells, B-cell-depleted T cells, or PBMCs. The repertoires were released in a freely available public database intended as a resource for research on the immune response to SARS-CoV-2. The paper as a whole reports these results and caveats: Clinical and demographic metadata were provided uncurated, with the amount varying by source and participant.

The germline ends are 8 bases apart after V is trimmed by 2 bases and J by 7 bases. Spanning cysteine to phenylalanine, the CDR3 consists of 13 amino acids. Kept here is only the CDR3 DNA, which spans 39 bases and is read in frame from base 1. Each collaborating institution followed its own protocols to collect whole blood in K2EDTA tubes. Collaborator samples were shipped for TCRbeta analysis as frozen whole blood, isolated PBMCs, or DNA extracted from either sample type. This receptor was identified in a human donor in a cohort sampled during active COVID-19. Sequencing used peripheral blood. The V and J genes are TRBV12-3 or TRBV12-4 and TRBJ2-2, with no D gene named confidently. The CDR3 is CASSLIVGGELFF. The nucleotide sequence is TGTGCCAGCAGTTTAATCGTCGGCGGGGAGCTGTTTTTT.